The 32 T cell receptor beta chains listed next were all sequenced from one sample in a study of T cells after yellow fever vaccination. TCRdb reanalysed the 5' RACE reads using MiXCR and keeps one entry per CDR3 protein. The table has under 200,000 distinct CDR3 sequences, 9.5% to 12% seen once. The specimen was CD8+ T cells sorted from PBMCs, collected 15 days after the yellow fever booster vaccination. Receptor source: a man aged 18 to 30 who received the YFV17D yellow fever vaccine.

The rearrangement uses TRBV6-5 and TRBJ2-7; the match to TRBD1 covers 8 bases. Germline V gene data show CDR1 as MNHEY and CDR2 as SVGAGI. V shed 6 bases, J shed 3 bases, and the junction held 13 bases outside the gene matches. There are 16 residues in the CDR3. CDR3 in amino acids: CASRPRQGLPVYEQYV. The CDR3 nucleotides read TGTGCCAGCAGGCCCCGACAGGGGTTACCCGTCTACGAGCAGTACGTC.

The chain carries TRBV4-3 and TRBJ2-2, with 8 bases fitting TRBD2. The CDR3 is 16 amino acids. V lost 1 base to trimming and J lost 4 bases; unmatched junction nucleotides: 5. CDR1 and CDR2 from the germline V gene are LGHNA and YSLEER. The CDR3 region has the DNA TGCGCCAGCAGCCAAGCGGGGGGGCCGTCCACCGGGGAGCTGTTTTTT. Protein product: CASSQAGGPSTGELFF.

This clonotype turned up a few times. CDR3 bases: TGTGCCAGCAGTTACTTAGGGACTACCTTAACCTACAATGAGCAGTTCTTC. Encoded protein: CASSYLGTTLTYNEQFF. V is TRBV6-2 or TRBV6-3 and J is TRBJ2-1; 7 bases are a match to TRBD2. Trimming cost V 1 base and J 2 bases; bases outside gene matches: 8. The germline V gene has CDR1 MNHEY and CDR2 SVGEGT. This CDR3 has 17 amino acids.

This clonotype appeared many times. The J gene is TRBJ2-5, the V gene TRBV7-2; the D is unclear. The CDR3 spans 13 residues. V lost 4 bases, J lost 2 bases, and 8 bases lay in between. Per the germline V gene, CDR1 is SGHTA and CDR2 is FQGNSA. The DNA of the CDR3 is TGTGCCAGCAGCTCCCCTACGCAAGAGACCCAGTACTTC. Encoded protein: CASSSPTQETQYF.

For the CDR3, the DNA is TGTGCCAGCAGTTGGGGACAGGCAAACAATCAGCCCCAGCATTTT. Its protein product is CASSWGQANNQPQHF. The gene calls are TRBV6-2 or TRBV6-3 and TRBJ1-5; 8 nucleotides agree with TRBD1. CDR1 and CDR2 (germline): MNHEY, SVGEGT. The CDR3 spans 15 residues. J gave up 3 bases and V 4 bases, and 5 bases lay outside the gene matches.

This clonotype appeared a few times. For the CDR3, the DNA is TGTGCCAGCAGTTATGGGGGCAGGGATGGCTACACCTTC. It specifies CASSYGGRDGYTF. This chain connects TRBV6-5 to TRBJ1-2; D might be TRBD1 (6 bases). Per the germline V gene, CDR1 is MNHEY and CDR2 is SVGAGI. V gave up 3 bases and J gave up 6 bases, with 11 bases separating them. The CDR3 consists of 13 residues.

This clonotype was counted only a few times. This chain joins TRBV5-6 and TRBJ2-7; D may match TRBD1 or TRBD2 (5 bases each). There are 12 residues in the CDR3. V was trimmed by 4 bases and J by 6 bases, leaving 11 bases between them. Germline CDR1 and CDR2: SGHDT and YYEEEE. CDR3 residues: CASSTGGSEQYV. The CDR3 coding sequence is TGTGCCAGCAGCACAGGAGGTTCCGAGCAGTACGTC.

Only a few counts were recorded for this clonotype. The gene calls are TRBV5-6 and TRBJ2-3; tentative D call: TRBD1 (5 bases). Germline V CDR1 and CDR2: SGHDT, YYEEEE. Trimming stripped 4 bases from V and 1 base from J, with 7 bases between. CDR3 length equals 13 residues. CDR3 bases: TGTGCCAGCAGCGAACAGGGCACAGATACGCAGTATTTT. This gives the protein CASSEQGTDTQYF.

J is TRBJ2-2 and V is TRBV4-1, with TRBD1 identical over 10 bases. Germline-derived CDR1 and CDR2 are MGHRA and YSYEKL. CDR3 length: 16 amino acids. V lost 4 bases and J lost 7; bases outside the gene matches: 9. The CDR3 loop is CASSLRQGARSGELFF. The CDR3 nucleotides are TGCGCCAGCAGCCTCAGACAGGGGGCGCGTAGCGGGGAGCTGTTTTTT.

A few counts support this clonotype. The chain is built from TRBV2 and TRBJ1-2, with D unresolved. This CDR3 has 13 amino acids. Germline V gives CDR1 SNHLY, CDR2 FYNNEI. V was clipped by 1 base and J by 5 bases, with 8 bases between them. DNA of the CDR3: TGTGCCAGCAGTGAAGTTGAGTTATATGGCTACACCTTC. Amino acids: CASSEVELYGYTF.

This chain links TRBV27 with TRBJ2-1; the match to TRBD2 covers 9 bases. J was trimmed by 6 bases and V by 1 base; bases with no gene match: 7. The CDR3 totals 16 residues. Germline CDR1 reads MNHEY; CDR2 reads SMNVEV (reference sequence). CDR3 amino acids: CASSLLSSGVSNEQFF. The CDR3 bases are TGTGCCAGCAGTTTATTGTCTAGCGGGGTATCCAATGAGCAGTTCTTC.

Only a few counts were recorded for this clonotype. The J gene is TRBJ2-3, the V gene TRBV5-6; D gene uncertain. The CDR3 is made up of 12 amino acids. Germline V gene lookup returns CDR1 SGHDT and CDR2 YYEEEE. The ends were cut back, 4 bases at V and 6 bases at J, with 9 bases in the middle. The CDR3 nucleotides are TGTGCCAGCAGCCTAATTTCCGATACGCAGTATTTT. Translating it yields CASSLISDTQYF.

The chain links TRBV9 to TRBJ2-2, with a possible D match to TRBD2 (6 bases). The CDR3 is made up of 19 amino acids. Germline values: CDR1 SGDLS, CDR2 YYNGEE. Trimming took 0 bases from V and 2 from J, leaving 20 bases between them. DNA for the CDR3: TGTGCCAGCAGCGTAGACCCTCGGGACTCCAACGTTAACACCGGGGAGCTGTTTTTT. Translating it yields CASSVDPRDSNVNTGELFF.

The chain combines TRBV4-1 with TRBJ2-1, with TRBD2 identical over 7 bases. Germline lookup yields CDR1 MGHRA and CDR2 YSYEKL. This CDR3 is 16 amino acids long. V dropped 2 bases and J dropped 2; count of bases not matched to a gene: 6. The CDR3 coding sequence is TGCGCCAGCAGCCAAAGGGCTAGCGGCCCCTACAATGAGCAGTTCTTC. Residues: CASSQRASGPYNEQFF.

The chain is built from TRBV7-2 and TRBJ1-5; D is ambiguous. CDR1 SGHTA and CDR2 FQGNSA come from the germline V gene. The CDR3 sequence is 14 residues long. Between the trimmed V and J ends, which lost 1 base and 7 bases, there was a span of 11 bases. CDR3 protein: CASSLDLGGQPQHF. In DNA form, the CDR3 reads TGTGCCAGCAGCTTAGACTTGGGCGGACAGCCCCAGCATTTT.

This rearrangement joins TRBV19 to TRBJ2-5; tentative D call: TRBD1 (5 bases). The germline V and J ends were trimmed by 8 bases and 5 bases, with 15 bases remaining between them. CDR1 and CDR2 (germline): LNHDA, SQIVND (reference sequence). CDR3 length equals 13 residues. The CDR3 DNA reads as TGTGCCAGTTCCGCCTGGGGCTGGGAGACCCAGTACTTC. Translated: CASSAWGWETQYF.

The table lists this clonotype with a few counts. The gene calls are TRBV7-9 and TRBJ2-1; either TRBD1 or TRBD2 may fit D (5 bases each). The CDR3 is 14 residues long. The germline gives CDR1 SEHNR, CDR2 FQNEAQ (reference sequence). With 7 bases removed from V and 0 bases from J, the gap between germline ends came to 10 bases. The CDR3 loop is CASMGDPSYNEQFF. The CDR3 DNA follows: TGTGCCAGCATGGGGGACCCCTCCTACAATGAGCAGTTCTTC. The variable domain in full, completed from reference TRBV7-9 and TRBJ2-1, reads DTGVSQNPRHKITKRGQNVTFRCDPISEHNRLYWYRQTLGQGPEFLTYFQNEAQLEKSRLLSDRFSAERPKGSFSTLEIQRTEQGDSAMYLCASMGDPSYNEQFFGPGTRLTVL.

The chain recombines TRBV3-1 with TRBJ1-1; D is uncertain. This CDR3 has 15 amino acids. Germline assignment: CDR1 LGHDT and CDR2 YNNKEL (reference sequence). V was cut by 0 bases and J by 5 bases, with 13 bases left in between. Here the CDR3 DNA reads TGTGCCAGCAGCCAAGAGATGGGGATAGGGACTGAAGCTTTCTTT. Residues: CASSQEMGIGTEAFF.

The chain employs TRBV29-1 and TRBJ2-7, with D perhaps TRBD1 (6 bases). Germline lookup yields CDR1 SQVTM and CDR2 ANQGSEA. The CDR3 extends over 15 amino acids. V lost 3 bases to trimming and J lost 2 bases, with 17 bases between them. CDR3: CSVEDSSSTPYEQYF. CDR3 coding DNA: TGCAGCGTTGAGGACAGCTCCTCGACCCCCTACGAGCAGTACTTC.

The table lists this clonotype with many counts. The CDR3 coding sequence is TGTGCCAGCTCGCCGACTAGCGCCACCACCACAGATACGCAGTATTTT. As protein: CASSPTSATTTDTQYF. The chain joins TRBV18 to TRBJ2-3, with 8 bases lining up with TRBD2. CDR1 and CDR2 from the germline V gene are KGHSH and LQKENI. V lost 6 bases to trimming and J lost 2 bases; unmatched junction nucleotides: 10. The CDR3 has 16 residues.

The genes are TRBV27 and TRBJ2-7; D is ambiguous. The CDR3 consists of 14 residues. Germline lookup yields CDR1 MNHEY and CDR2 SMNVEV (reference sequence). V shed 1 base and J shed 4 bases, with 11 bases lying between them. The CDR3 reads CASSLFGSPYEQYF. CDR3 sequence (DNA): TGTGCCAGCAGTTTATTTGGCAGCCCATACGAGCAGTACTTC.

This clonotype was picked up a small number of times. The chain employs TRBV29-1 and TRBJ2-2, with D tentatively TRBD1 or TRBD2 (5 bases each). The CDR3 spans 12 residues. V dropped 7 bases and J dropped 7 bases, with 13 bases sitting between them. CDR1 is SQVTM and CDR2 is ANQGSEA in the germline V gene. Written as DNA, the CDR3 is TGCAGCGGACTGGGGGTGGGCGGGGAGCTGTTTTTT. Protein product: CSGLGVGGELFF.

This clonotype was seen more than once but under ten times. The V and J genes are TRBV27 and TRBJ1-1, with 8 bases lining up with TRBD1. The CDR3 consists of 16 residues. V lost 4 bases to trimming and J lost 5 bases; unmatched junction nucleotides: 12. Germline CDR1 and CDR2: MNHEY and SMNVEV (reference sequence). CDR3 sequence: CASSSPDGTGHTEAFF. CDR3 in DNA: TGTGCCAGCAGTTCCCCCGACGGGACAGGTCATACTGAAGCTTTCTTT.

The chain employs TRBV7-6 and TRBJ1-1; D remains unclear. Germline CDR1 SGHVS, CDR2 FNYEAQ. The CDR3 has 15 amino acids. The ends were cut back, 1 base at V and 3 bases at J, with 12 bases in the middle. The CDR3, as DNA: TGTGCCAGCAGCTTAGATTTGGAAAGAGACACTGAAGCTTTCTTT. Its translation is CASSLDLERDTEAFF.

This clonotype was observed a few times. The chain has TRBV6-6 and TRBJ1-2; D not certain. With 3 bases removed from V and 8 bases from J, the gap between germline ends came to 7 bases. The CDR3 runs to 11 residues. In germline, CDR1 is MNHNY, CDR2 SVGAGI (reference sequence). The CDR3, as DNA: TGTGCCAGCAGTTATGGTAGCGGCTACACCTTC. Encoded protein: CASSYGSGYTF.

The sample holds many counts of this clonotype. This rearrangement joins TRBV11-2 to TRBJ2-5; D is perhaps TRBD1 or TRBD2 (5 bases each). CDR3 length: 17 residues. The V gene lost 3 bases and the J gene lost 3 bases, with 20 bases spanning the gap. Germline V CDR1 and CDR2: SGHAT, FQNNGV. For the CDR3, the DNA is TGTGCCAGCAGCTTGGGGCAGGTGGAGGTCGGGGAAGAGACCCAGTACTTC. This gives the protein CASSLGQVEVGEETQYF.

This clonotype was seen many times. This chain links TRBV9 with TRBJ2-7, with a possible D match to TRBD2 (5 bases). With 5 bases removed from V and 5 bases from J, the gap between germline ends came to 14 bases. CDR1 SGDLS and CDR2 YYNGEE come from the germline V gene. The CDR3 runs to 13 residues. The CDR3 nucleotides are TGTGCCAGCAGTGCGGGCAGTGGGGACGAGCAGTACTTC. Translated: CASSAGSGDEQYF.

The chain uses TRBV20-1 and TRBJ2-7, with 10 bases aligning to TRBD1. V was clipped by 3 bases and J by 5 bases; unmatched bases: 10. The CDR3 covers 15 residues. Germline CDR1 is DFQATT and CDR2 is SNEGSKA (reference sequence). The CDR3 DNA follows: TGCAGTGCTAGCTATGCCCGGGACAGGGGCCACGAGCAGTACTTC. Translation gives CSASYARDRGHEQYF.

The CDR3 DNA sequence: TGTGCCAGCAAAGGAATCGCCGGGGAGCTGTTTTTT. Its protein product is CASKGIAGELFF. The chain couples TRBV27 to TRBJ2-2; D gene ambiguous. The CDR3 length is 12 residues. Germline V gene data show CDR1 as MNHEY and CDR2 as SMNVEV (reference sequence). Trimming left V 7 bases short and J 6 bases short, with 9 bases between.

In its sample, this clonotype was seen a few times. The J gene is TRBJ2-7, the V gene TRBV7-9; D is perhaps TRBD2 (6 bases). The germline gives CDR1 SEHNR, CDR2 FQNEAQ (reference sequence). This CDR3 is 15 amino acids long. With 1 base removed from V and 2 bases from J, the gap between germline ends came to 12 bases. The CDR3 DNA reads TGTGCCAGCAGCTTAGGTGCGGGGCCTGCCTACGAGCAGTACGTC. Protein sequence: CASSLGAGPAYEQYV.

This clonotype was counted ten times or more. In DNA, the CDR3 is TGTGCCAGCAGCCTCTGTGGGGGGGGTCCAAACACTGAAGCTTTCTTT. It specifies CASSLCGGGPNTEAFF. The rearrangement uses TRBV3-2 and TRBJ1-1; the D segment call TRBD1 is taken from the table without a DNA check. TRBV3-2 is a listed pseudogene. The CDR3 runs to 16 residues.

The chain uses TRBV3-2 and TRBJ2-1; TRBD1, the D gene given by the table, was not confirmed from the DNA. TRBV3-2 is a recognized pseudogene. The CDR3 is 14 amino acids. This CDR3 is CASWVGTGEEEQFF. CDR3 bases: TGTGCCAGTTGGGTCGGGACAGGGGAGGAAGAGCAGTTCTTC.